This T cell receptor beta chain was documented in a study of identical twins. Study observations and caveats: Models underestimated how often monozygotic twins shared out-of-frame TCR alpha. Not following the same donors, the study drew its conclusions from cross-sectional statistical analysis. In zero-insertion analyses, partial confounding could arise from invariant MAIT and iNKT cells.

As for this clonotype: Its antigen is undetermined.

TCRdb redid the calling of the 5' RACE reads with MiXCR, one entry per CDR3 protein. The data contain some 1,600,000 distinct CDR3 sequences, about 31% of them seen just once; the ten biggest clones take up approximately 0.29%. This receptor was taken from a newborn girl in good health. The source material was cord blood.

The CDR3 coding sequence is TGTGCCAGCAGTGGGGTCTCGGACGGAGACTACGAGCAGTACTTC. It yields the protein CASSGVSDGDYEQYF. This chain uses TRBV2 with TRBJ2-7; unclear D gene. With 4 bases removed from V and 3 bases from J, the gap between germline ends came to 16 bases. The CDR3 contains 15 residues. The germline gives CDR1 SNHLY, CDR2 FYNNEI.